This T cell receptor beta chain was observed in a study of cytotoxic CD8 clonotypes in ibrutinib-treated CLL. Study-wide context: Within the patient group, roughly 11 were relapsed/refractory and approximately 15 treatment-naive, and around 17 were IGHV unmutated. Study-wide results and caveats: Treatment saw public clonotypes, which were uncommon, either contract or stay stable.

Target depth was 1 in 200,000 to 1 in 1 million T cells, about 10x per clonotype. Produced via immunoSEQ multiplex PCR; TCRdb's table is partial and in-frame only. The table includes around 250,000 clones, under 80% detected once. As regards this clone: As yet, its antigen is unknown.

The CDR3 has 12 residues. The ends were cut back, 6 bases at V and 7 bases at J, with 12 bases in the middle. Germline CDR1 and CDR2: SNHLY and FYNNEI. The chain employs TRBV2 and TRBJ1-1, with D possibly being TRBD1 (5 bases). The specimen was PBMCs, collected after 24 months of ibrutinib treatment. This TCR came from a human donor with chronic lymphocytic leukemia. The CDR3 sequence: CASRSDRLEAFF. The CDR3 DNA sequence: TGTGCCAGCAGGTCCGACAGACTTGAAGCTTTCTTT.